The 6 T cell receptor beta chains below all came from one sample that was sequenced in a study of shared clonotypes between healthy human individuals. TCRdb's copy holds only in-frame clones and misses some; the assay was immunoSEQ multiplex PCR. Among about 2.4 million clones, approximately 93% were seen once, and the ten largest hold approximately 0.36%. Sequencing input: naive CD4+ T cells from PBMCs. The subset is: CD45RA+ positively selected. The receptors were sampled from a man younger than 35 in good health. Some clones in this sample may be carry-over from other donors' samples.

The chain joins TRBV28 to TRBJ1-2; the D gene is possibly TRBD1 (5 bases). V lost 5 bases and J 8 bases, leaving 21 bases between the germline ends. Germline V lookup: CDR1 MDHEN, CDR2 SYDVKM. CDR3 length equals 15 residues. The CDR3 loop is CASSPRGRLARGYTF. CDR3 coding DNA: TGTGCCAGCAGTCCCCGGGGACGACTCGCCCGAGGCTACACCTTC.

The CDR3 DNA is TGTGCCAGCAGTACCGGGACTAGTCGTTCCGAGCAGTACTTC. This sequence encodes CASSTGTSRSEQYF. The V gene is TRBV6-5, the J gene TRBJ2-7; TRBD2 matches at 8 bases. There are 14 residues in the CDR3. J lost 6 bases, V lost 5 bases, and 9 bases had no gene match. From germline, CDR1 is MNHEY and CDR2 SVGAGI.

This clone occurred once. The J gene is TRBJ1-1, the V gene TRBV6-6; 9 bases fit TRBD1. Germline V gene data show CDR1 as MNHNY and CDR2 as SVGAGI (reference sequence). The CDR3 contains 16 residues. V was clipped by 2 bases and J by 2 bases; unmatched bases: 6. The CDR3 sequence: CASSYPLTGGNTEAFF. The CDR3 bases are TGTGCCAGCAGTTACCCGCTGACAGGGGGAAACACTGAAGCTTTCTTT.

V gene TRBV7-9 combines with J gene TRBJ2-6, with a tentative D call TRBD1 (6 bases). V lost 1 base to trimming and J lost 0 bases, with 7 bases between them. The CDR3 contains 16 residues. Germline V gives CDR1 SEHNR, CDR2 FQNEAQ (reference sequence). CDR3 in DNA: TGTGCCAGCAGCTTAGGACAGGTCTCTGGGGCCAACGTCCTGACTTTC. Its translation: CASSLGQVSGANVLTF.

The V call is TRBV19, the J call TRBJ2-3; possible D gene TRBD2, 6 bases. Trimming pared 6 bases from V and 1 base from J, leaving 8 bases between. The length of the CDR3 is 13 residues. Looked up from germline, CDR1 is LNHDA and CDR2 is SQIVND (reference sequence). Here the CDR3 reads CASRASGTDTQYF. The CDR3 nucleotides read TGTGCCAGTAGGGCTAGCGGCACAGATACGCAGTATTTT.

The V gene is TRBV6-5, the J gene TRBJ1-2; possible D gene TRBD1, 5 bases. Germline V gene data show CDR1 as MNHEY and CDR2 as SVGAGI. With 5 bases removed from V and 2 bases from J, the gap between germline ends came to 12 bases. The CDR3 is 14 amino acids. CDR3 protein: CASSGQAGNYGYTF. The CDR3 DNA sequence: TGTGCCAGCAGTGGACAAGCCGGCAACTATGGCTACACCTTC.